What follows are 21 T cell receptor beta chains derived from one specimen sequenced in a study of tumour-infiltrating T cells in Burkitt lymphoma. The protocol was immunoSEQ multiplex PCR, while the TCRdb copy is restricted to in-frame clones and leaves out a portion. The sample lists thousands of clones; 88% were seen once. Sequences were obtained from tumor tissue. All receptors derive from a human donor with diffuse large B-cell lymphoma.

The chain recombines TRBV10-3 with TRBJ2-5, with D perhaps given as TRBD1 or TRBD2 (5 bases each). The CDR3 spans 13 residues. Germline V gives CDR1 ENHRY, CDR2 SYGVKD. Trimming stripped 7 bases from V and 1 base from J, with 10 bases between. CDR3 in amino acids: CAINRGLQETQYF. The CDR3 DNA reads TGTGCCATCAACCGGGGCCTCCAAGAGACCCAGTACTTC.

This chain uses TRBV20-1 with TRBJ2-7; D gene uncertain. CDR1 is DFQATT, CDR2 SNEGSKA, per germline (reference sequence). V dropped 1 base and J dropped 6 bases, with 7 bases sitting between them. This CDR3 comprises 11 residues. CDR3 loop: CSARGQAEQYF. In nucleotides, the CDR3 is TGCAGTGCTAGAGGGCAGGCCGAGCAGTACTTC.

This clone was seen only a few times. The gene calls are TRBV2 and TRBJ2-1; D unclear. V was trimmed by 8 bases and J by 6 bases, leaving 17 bases between them. The CDR3 runs to 14 residues. The V gene's germline CDR1 is SNHLY and CDR2 FYNNEI. The CDR3 region is CASAPDHTSNEQFF. CDR3 in DNA: TGTGCCAGCGCCCCGGACCATACGTCCAATGAGCAGTTCTTC.

The CDR3 spells CASSTGLGFDYGYTF. CDR3 in DNA: TGCGCCAGCAGCACCGGACTGGGGTTCGACTATGGCTACACCTTC. The chain is built from TRBV5-1 and TRBJ1-2; no reliable D call. The CDR3 extends over 15 amino acids. Germline loops: CDR1 SGHRS, CDR2 YFSETQ. V was cut by 4 bases and J by 3 bases, with 16 bases left in between.

This chain uses TRBV5-6 with TRBJ2-5; 13 nucleotides align to TRBD2. CDR1 and CDR2 from the germline V gene are SGHDT and YYEEEE. V gave up 4 bases and J gave up 1 base; unmatched junction bases: 4. The length of the CDR3 is 16 residues. The CDR3 reads CASSTGLAGIQETQYF. CDR3 in DNA: TGTGCCAGCAGCACGGGACTAGCGGGGATCCAAGAGACCCAGTACTTC.

V usage is TRBV7-9 and J usage is TRBJ1-1; TRBD1 agrees at 7 bases. The trim removed 0 bases at V and 6 bases at J, leaving 1 base unmatched. The CDR3 loop spans 13 amino acids. Per the germline V gene, CDR1 is SEHNR and CDR2 is FQNEAQ (reference sequence). The CDR3 DNA is TGTGCCAGCAGCTTAGCGGGACAGCCTGAAGCTTTCTTT. It is translated as CASSLAGQPEAFF.

This chain links TRBV7-2 with TRBJ2-7, with TRBD2 matching 7 bases. This CDR3 comprises 16 residues. V lost 6 bases, J lost 4 bases, and 15 bases stayed unmatched. Germline V gene lookup returns CDR1 SGHTA and CDR2 FQGNSA. Here the CDR3 DNA reads TGTGCCAGCAGGCTTAACGGTTCTCTAGCGGTGTACGAGCAGTACTTC. Encoded protein: CASRLNGSLAVYEQYF.

The count of this clone is one. The chain combines TRBV7-3 with TRBJ1-1; TRBD1 matches at 8 bases. This CDR3 contains 13 residues. Germline lookup yields CDR1 SGHTA and CDR2 FQGTGA. V gave up 5 bases and J gave up 4 bases; unmatched junction bases: 3. CDR3 coding DNA: TGTGCCAGCAGCCCCACAGGGGGCACTGAAGCTTTCTTT. It yields the protein CASSPTGGTEAFF. The full variable domain, rest sourced from reference TRBV7-3 and TRBJ1-1, is GAGVSQTPSNKVTEKGKYVELRCDPISGHTALYWYRQSLGQGPEFLIYFQGTGAADDSGLPNDRFFAVRPEGSVSTLKIQRTERGDSAVYLCASSPTGGTEAFFGQGTRLTVV.

This chain uses TRBV27 with TRBJ2-7, with TRBD1 identical over 9 bases. V was clipped by 5 bases and J by 3 bases; unmatched bases: 8. Germline V gene sequence: CDR1 MNHEY, CDR2 SMNVEV (reference sequence). This CDR3 comprises 15 residues. The CDR3 sequence: CASSLRQGVDYEQYF. The CDR3 nucleotides are TGTGCCAGCAGTCTCAGACAGGGGGTGGACTACGAGCAGTACTTC.

The V and J genes are TRBV7-9 and TRBJ2-7; 10 bases match TRBD2. The junction had 3 bases not matched to a gene; V was cut back by 3 bases and J by 4 bases. Germline CDR1 SEHNR, CDR2 FQNEAQ (reference sequence). This CDR3 has 14 amino acids. CDR3 coding DNA: TGTGCCAGCAGCTTGGAGCGGGAGGGATACGAGCAGTACTTC. Protein: CASSLEREGYEQYF.

This chain links TRBV7-9 with TRBJ2-5, with D perhaps matching TRBD2 (6 bases). The germline CDR1 and CDR2 sequences are SEHNR and FQNEAQ (reference sequence). The CDR3 sequence is 15 residues long. Deletions cut 4 bases from V and 1 base from J, with 13 bases between. CDR3 DNA sequence: TGTGCCAGCAGCTCCCCCGGGACTCTCCAAGAGACCCAGTACTTC. It is translated as CASSSPGTLQETQYF.

This chain joins TRBV5-6 and TRBJ1-2; 7 bases align to TRBD1. Germline V CDR1 and CDR2: SGHDT, YYEEEE. The ends lost 4 bases at V and 5 bases at J; junction bases unmatched: 8. The CDR3 sequence is 14 residues long. In DNA form, the CDR3 reads TGTGCCAGCAGCCCAACAGGGGTTAGGTATGGCTACACCTTC. Its translation is CASSPTGVRYGYTF.

The CDR3 DNA reads TGTGCCAGCGGACCGGACAGGAGCTCTCAAGAGACCCAGTACTTC. This sequence encodes CASGPDRSSQETQYF. The chain combines TRBV28 with TRBJ2-5; 7 nucleotides line up with TRBD1. The germline V gene encodes CDR1 MDHEN and CDR2 SYDVKM. V lost 8 bases, J lost 2 bases, and 11 bases stayed unmatched. The CDR3 is made up of 15 amino acids.

J is TRBJ1-5 and V is TRBV29-1; D is undetermined. Trimming stripped 4 bases from V and 9 bases from J, with 4 bases between. CDR1 SQVTM and CDR2 ANQGSEA come from the germline V gene. This CDR3 has 9 amino acids. In DNA form, the CDR3 reads TGCAGCGTTGTTTGGCCCCAGCATTTT. Protein sequence: CSVVWPQHF.

J is TRBJ2-1 and V is TRBV18, with D perhaps TRBD2 (6 bases). The V and J ends lost 3 bases and 0 bases respectively, with 15 bases between them. The CDR3 consists of 17 residues. The germline gives CDR1 KGHSH, CDR2 LQKENI. The CDR3 DNA follows: TGTGCCAGCTCACCCGGGGAGGTGTCAAGCTCCTACAATGAGCAGTTCTTC. Its translation is CASSPGEVSSSYNEQFF.

This clone was found a few times. Here the CDR3 reads CASSWARAEAFF. The DNA of the CDR3 is TGTGCCAGCAGCTGGGCACGGGCTGAAGCTTTCTTT. The chain combines TRBV11-2 with TRBJ1-1; D ambiguous. Looked up from germline, CDR1 is SGHAT and CDR2 is FQNNGV. With 4 bases removed from V and 6 bases from J, the gap between germline ends came to 9 bases. This CDR3 is built from 12 residues. Full variable domain (missing parts from reference TRBV11-2 and TRBJ1-1): EAGVAQSPRYKIIEKRQSVAFWCNPISGHATLYWYQQILGQGPKLLIQFQNNGVVDDSQLPKDRFSAERLKGVDSTLKIQPAKLEDSAVYLCASSWARAEAFFGQGTRLTVV.

This chain links TRBV28 with TRBJ1-3; TRBD1 might be the D (5 bases). V was shortened by 7 bases and J by 0 bases, with 16 bases between the two germline ends. The CDR3 spans 16 residues. Germline V CDR1 and CDR2: MDHEN, SYDVKM. The CDR3 loop reads CASTKGGGTSGNTIYF. For the CDR3, the DNA is TGTGCCAGCACAAAGGGCGGGGGAACCTCTGGAAACACCATATATTTT.

The rearrangement links TRBV7-6 to TRBJ2-6; tentative D call: TRBD1 (7 bases). Trimming shortened V by 5 bases and J by 1 base, and 9 bases separated the two germline ends. This CDR3 spans 15 amino acids. CDR1 is SGHVS, CDR2 FNYEAQ, per germline. CDR3 sequence: CASSPGGSGANVLTF. The CDR3 coding sequence is TGTGCCAGCAGCCCAGGGGGGTCTGGGGCCAACGTCCTGACTTTC. The variable domain in full, with the rest retrieved from reference TRBV7-6 and TRBJ2-6, is GAGVSQSPRYKVTKRGQDVALRCDPISGHVSLYWYRQALGQGPEFLTYFNYEAQQDKSGLPNDRFSAERPEGSISTLTIQRTEQRDSAMYRCASSPGGSGANVLTFGAGSRLTVL.

This chain uses TRBV19 with TRBJ1-5, with D unresolved. CDR1 is LNHDA, CDR2 SQIVND, per germline (reference sequence). The germline V and J ends were trimmed by 1 base and 4 bases, with 8 bases remaining between them. This CDR3 contains 14 residues. CDR3 in amino acids: CASSIAGINQPQHF. Here the CDR3 DNA reads TGTGCCAGTAGTATAGCTGGGATTAATCAGCCCCAGCATTTT. Full variable domain (remainder filled in from reference TRBV19 and TRBJ1-5): DGGITQSPKYLFRKEGQNVTLSCEQNLNHDAMYWYRQDPGQGLRLIYYSQIVNDFQKGDIAEGYSVSREKKESFPLTVTSAQKNPTAFYLCASSIAGINQPQHFGDGTRLSIL.

The chain couples TRBV29-1 to TRBJ2-5, with D unclear. V gave up 1 base and J gave up 7 bases, with 16 bases separating them. The germline V gene encodes CDR1 SQVTM and CDR2 ANQGSEA. The CDR3 covers 14 residues. The CDR3 is CSVEGKFGSGTQYF. In nucleotides, the CDR3 is TGCAGCGTTGAAGGCAAATTTGGCTCGGGGACCCAGTACTTC.

This clone was seen only once. The chain carries TRBV29-1 and TRBJ2-1; no definite D call. The V end lost 5 bases, the J end lost 9 bases, and 8 bases lay between the germline ends. Germline lookup yields CDR1 SQVTM and CDR2 ANQGSEA. This CDR3 has 10 residues. The CDR3 loop is CSVLHTEQFF. The DNA for the CDR3 is TGCAGCGTTCTACATACTGAGCAGTTCTTC.